This T cell receptor beta chain was sequenced during a study of cytomegalovirus exposure and HLA in healthy donors. The study, taken as a whole, reports: Exclusion applied to some V segments, including TRBV6-2 and TRBV6-3, as they were indistinguishable.

With regard to this clone: Its target is not known. The same CDR3 also results from other DNA sequences found in this sample.

The PCR had 60 Vbeta and 13 Jbeta primers. Produced via immunoSEQ multiplex PCR; TCRdb's table is partial and in-frame only. This repertoire shows roughly 99,000 clones, around 67% found once; its top ten account for 1.8%. The CDR3 runs 12 residues. The germline V and J ends were trimmed by 9 bases and 5 bases, with 13 bases remaining between them. Germline loops: CDR1 ENHRY, CDR2 SYGVKD. Material for sequencing was PBMCs. The chain couples TRBV10-3 to TRBJ2-5, with TRBD2 as a possible D gene (6 bases). This sequence originates from a male donor in good health and CMV-seronegative. CDR3 amino acids: CAISRGPETQYF. The CDR3 DNA sequence: TGTGCCATATCGCGGGGCCCGGAGACCCAGTACTTC.